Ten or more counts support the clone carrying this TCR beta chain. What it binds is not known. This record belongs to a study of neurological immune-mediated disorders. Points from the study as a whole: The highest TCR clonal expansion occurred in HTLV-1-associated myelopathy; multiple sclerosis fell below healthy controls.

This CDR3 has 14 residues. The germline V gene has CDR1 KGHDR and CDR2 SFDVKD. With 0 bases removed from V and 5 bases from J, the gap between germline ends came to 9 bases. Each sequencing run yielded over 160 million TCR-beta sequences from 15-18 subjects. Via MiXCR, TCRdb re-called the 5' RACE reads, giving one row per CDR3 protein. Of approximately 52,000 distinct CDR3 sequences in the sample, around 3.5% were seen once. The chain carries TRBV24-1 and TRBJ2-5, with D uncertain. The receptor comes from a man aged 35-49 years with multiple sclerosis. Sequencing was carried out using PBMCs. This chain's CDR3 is CATSDLPGMETQYF. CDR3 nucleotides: TGTGCCACCAGTGATTTGCCTGGGATGGAGACCCAGTACTTC.